The 26 T cell receptor beta chains reported below all come from one sample, sequenced in a study of radiotherapy plus CTLA-4 blockade in lung cancer. Profiled with immunoSEQ multiplex PCR; TCRdb holds only in-frame clones, not every one. The data show about 29,000 clones, around four fifths seen once. This sample comprised peripheral blood, obtained from a patient treated with radiotherapy plus ipilimumab. These TCRs come from a human donor with non-small cell lung cancer that progressed on radiotherapy plus ipilimumab.

The V gene is TRBV4-1, the J gene TRBJ2-4; the match to TRBD2 covers 9 bases. Trimming removed 4 bases from V and 0 bases from J; junction bases left unmatched: 19. This CDR3 comprises 21 residues. Germline V gene sequence: CDR1 MGHRA, CDR2 YSYEKL. The CDR3 spells CASSPGGGRLAGFLAKNIQYF. CDR3 nucleotides: TGCGCCAGCAGCCCCGGCGGGGGGCGGCTAGCGGGGTTCTTAGCCAAAAACATTCAGTACTTC.

The chain recombines TRBV6-5 with TRBJ1-6, with 8 positions matching TRBD1. The CDR3 has 15 residues. Unmatched junction bases numbered 10, after V lost 6 bases and J lost 9 bases. Germline-derived CDR1 and CDR2 are MNHEY and SVGAGI. Written as DNA, the CDR3 is TGTGCCAGCAGAACACAGGGGGAGTGGGGTTCACCCCTCCACTTT. Amino acids: CASRTQGEWGSPLHF.

This clone was observed a single time. The chain joins TRBV7-2 to TRBJ1-5, with 9 positions matching TRBD1. The CDR3 covers 14 residues. Germline CDR1 and CDR2: SGHTA and FQGNSA. With V trimmed by 5 bases and J by 6 bases, 5 bases remained unmatched. CDR3 sequence (DNA): TGTGCCAGCAGCCCGGACAGGGGAACTCAGCCCCAGCATTTT. Amino acids: CASSPDRGTQPQHF.

The rearrangement uses TRBV6-6 and TRBJ2-7; 9 nucleotides line up with TRBD2. The end of the DNA is better explained by TRBJ2-5, so the J call may be wrong. The CDR3 runs to 16 residues. Germline values: CDR1 MNHNY, CDR2 SVGAGI (reference sequence). The CDR3 loop is CASSSDTTSGLGTQYF. In nucleotides, the CDR3 is TGTGCCAGCAGTTCCGATACGACTAGCGGCCTAGGGACCCAGTACTTC.

The sample holds one count of this clone. The CDR3 nucleotides are TGTGCCAGCAGCCAACCCGACAGCTCCTATGGCTACACCTTC. Translation: CASSQPDSSYGYTF. V and J are TRBV4-2 and TRBJ1-2; a possible D gene is TRBD1 (5 bases). The CDR3 contains 14 residues. Germline CDR1 and CDR2: LGHNA and YNFKEQ. V was clipped by 2 bases and J by 4 bases, with 11 bases between them.

The chain joins TRBV5-1 to TRBJ1-1; a possible D gene is TRBD1 (5 bases). The CDR3 has 14 amino acids. CDR1 is SGHRS and CDR2 is YFSETQ in the germline V gene. Trimming shortened V by 1 base and J by 0 bases, and 7 bases separated the two germline ends. In nucleotides, the CDR3 is TGCGCCAGCAGCTTGACAGGAATGAACACTGAAGCTTTCTTT. Its translation is CASSLTGMNTEAFF.

Regarding this clone: At one boundary the junction diverges from the germline segment, which might be a read error. This sequence joins TRBV29-1 and TRBJ2-1; 9 bases match TRBD1. The CDR3 loop spans 13 amino acids. From germline, CDR1 is SQVTM and CDR2 ANQGSEA. CDR3 loop: CSVGTGGYNGQFF. The CDR3, as DNA: TGCAGCGTTGGAACAGGGGGCTACAATGGGCAGTTCTTC.

The J gene is TRBJ1-5, the V gene TRBV7-9; 11 bases align to TRBD1. The CDR3 length is 15 residues. Trimming removed 5 bases from V and 4 bases from J; junction bases left unmatched: 4. Germline V lookup: CDR1 SEHNR, CDR2 FQNEAQ (reference sequence). The CDR3 nucleotides read TGTGCCAGCAGCCCGGACAGGGGGCGAAATCAGCCCCAGCATTTT. Amino acid sequence: CASSPDRGRNQPQHF.

This clone has only one observation. The J gene is TRBJ1-5, the V gene TRBV6-5, with a possible D match to TRBD1 (6 bases). The CDR3 length is 13 residues. The V and J ends lost 6 bases and 4 bases respectively, with 10 bases between them. Germline V gene lookup returns CDR1 MNHEY and CDR2 SVGAGI. DNA for the CDR3: TGTGCCAGCAGCAGGACAGATAATCAGCCCCAGCATTTT. It encodes CASSRTDNQPQHF.

The rearrangement uses TRBV4-2 and TRBJ2-3; D might be TRBD1 (7 bases). The germline gives CDR1 LGHNA, CDR2 YNFKEQ. The length of the CDR3 is 17 residues. V lost 3 bases to trimming and J lost 1 base, with 17 bases between them. CDR3 bases: TGTGCCAGCAGCCACACCCCTCAGGGGGGCGGCACAGATACGCAGTATTTT. It yields the protein CASSHTPQGGGTDTQYF.

The chain employs TRBV5-4 and TRBJ2-3; possibly TRBD2 for D (6 bases). From germline, CDR1 is SGHNT and CDR2 YYREEE (reference sequence). The CDR3 sequence is 17 residues long. Between the trimmed V and J ends, which lost 2 bases and 3 bases, there was a span of 19 bases. The DNA for the CDR3 is TGTGCCAGCAGCTTCTCCTCCAGACTAGTAGATACAGATACGCAGTATTTT. This sequence encodes CASSFSSRLVDTDTQYF.

This chain joins TRBV19 and TRBJ2-2; 8 nucleotides line up with TRBD1. With 8 bases clipped from V and 3 bases from J, the junction kept 5 bases outside the gene matches. Germline-derived CDR1 and CDR2 are LNHDA and SQIVND (reference sequence). This CDR3 has 14 amino acids. The chain's CDR3 is CASLKTGDTGELFF. CDR3 sequence (DNA): TGTGCCAGTCTGAAGACAGGGGACACCGGGGAGCTGTTTTTT.

The chain employs TRBV27 and TRBJ2-2; TRBD1 aligns across 8 bases. V dropped 4 bases and J dropped 7; count of bases not matched to a gene: 2. This CDR3 is 13 amino acids long. Germline V gene data show CDR1 as MNHEY and CDR2 as SMNVEV (reference sequence). This chain's CDR3 is CASSSQGGGELFF. CDR3 nucleotides: TGTGCCAGCAGTTCACAGGGGGGCGGGGAGCTGTTTTTT.

The V call is TRBV27, the J call TRBJ1-6, with D uncertain. Germline CDR1 and CDR2: MNHEY and SMNVEV (reference sequence). V was pared by 0 bases and J by 6 bases, with 3 bases between. This CDR3 comprises 13 residues. The CDR3: CASSLSSNSPLHF. The CDR3 DNA follows: TGTGCCAGCAGTTTATCGAGTAATTCACCCCTCCACTTT.

The rearrangement links TRBV5-3 to TRBJ2-5; 12 positions agree with TRBD1. TRBV5-3 is an ORF for which the function is uncertain. There are 16 residues in the CDR3. With V trimmed by 5 bases and J by 3 bases, 8 bases remained unmatched. The CDR3 nucleotides read TGTGCCAGAAGGTCCGGGGACAGGGGGCTTAAAGAGACCCAGTACTTC. Its protein is CARRSGDRGLKETQYF.

This clone showed up just a few times. CDR3 in amino acids: CASSLFGQGTNNEQFF. DNA of the CDR3: TGTGCCAGCAGTTTGTTCGGACAGGGAACCAACAATGAGCAGTTCTTC. This chain joins TRBV28 and TRBJ2-1; 8 nucleotides agree with TRBD1. The CDR3 has 16 residues. Germline V lookup: CDR1 MDHEN, CDR2 SYDVKM. V shed 3 bases, J shed 5 bases, and the junction held 9 bases outside the gene matches.

J is TRBJ2-7 and V is TRBV19, with 7 bases identical to TRBD2. There are 16 residues in the CDR3. V gave up 3 bases and J gave up 5 bases; unmatched junction bases: 13. In germline, CDR1 is LNHDA, CDR2 SQIVND (reference sequence). The CDR3 reads CASSIYGWGGSNEQYF. In DNA, the CDR3 is TGTGCCAGTAGTATTTACGGGTGGGGAGGGAGCAACGAGCAGTACTTC.

The sample holds a few counts of this clone. The chain employs TRBV5-4 and TRBJ1-2, with 10 nucleotides matching TRBD1. The germline V gene encodes CDR1 SGHNT and CDR2 YYREEE (reference sequence). CDR3 length: 17 residues. V lost 6 bases and J lost 4; bases outside the gene matches: 15. The CDR3 region is CASTFTPIRQGAYGYTF. The CDR3 DNA follows: TGTGCCAGCACCTTCACTCCCATCCGACAGGGGGCCTATGGCTACACCTTC. The full variable domain, in which reference TRBV5-4 and TRBJ1-2 provide the parts outside the CDR3, is ETGVTQSPTHLIKTRGQQVTLRCSSQSGHNTVSWYQQALGQGPQFIFQYYREEENGRGNFPPRFSGLQFPNYSSELNVNALELDDSALYLCASTFTPIRQGAYGYTFGSGTRLTVV.

The gene calls are TRBV9 and TRBJ2-7; TRBD1 is a possible D gene (6 bases). Trimming pared 4 bases from V and 2 bases from J, leaving 16 bases between. CDR1 and CDR2 (germline): SGDLS, YYNGEE. The CDR3 length is 15 residues. The CDR3 DNA is TGTGCCAGCAGCCCAGAGCTACAGGGCACCTACGAGCAGTACTTC. This translates into CASSPELQGTYEQYF.

The chain uses TRBV19 and TRBJ1-6; 10 bases are shared with TRBD1. The CDR3 consists of 18 residues. Unmatched junction bases numbered 18, after V lost 9 bases and J lost 7 bases. CDR1 is LNHDA, CDR2 SQIVND, per germline (reference sequence). The CDR3 region has the DNA TGTGCCAGCCTAGTTGTCGGGGACAGGGGAACCCCAAATTCACCCCTCCACTTT. Residues: CASLVVGDRGTPNSPLHF.

The chain is built from TRBV18 and TRBJ2-5; 8 bases align to TRBD1. The CDR3 has 15 amino acids. Germline CDR1 reads KGHSH; CDR2 reads LQKENI. V lost 1 base and J lost 5; bases outside the gene matches: 6. CDR3: CASSPQSGGKETQYF. The CDR3 DNA follows: TGTGCCAGCTCACCACAGTCAGGGGGCAAGGAGACCCAGTACTTC. Looking up the rest from reference TRBV18 and TRBJ2-5 gives the full variable domain: NAGVMQNPRHLVRRRGQEARLRCSPMKGHSHVYWYRQLPEEGLKFMVYLQKENIIDESGMPKERFSAEFPKEGPSILRIQQVVRGDSAAYFCASSPQSGGKETQYFGPGTRLLVL.

Only one count was recorded for this clone. V usage is TRBV5-1 and J usage is TRBJ2-2; 7 bases agree with TRBD1. Germline CDR1 SGHRS, CDR2 YFSETQ. J was trimmed by 5 bases and V by 4 bases; bases with no gene match: 5. The CDR3 extends over 14 amino acids. This CDR3 is CASSDQGVTGELFF. The CDR3, as DNA: TGCGCCAGCAGCGATCAGGGGGTGACCGGGGAGCTGTTTTTT.

Here the CDR3 reads CASSLEVRQGNSPLHF. CDR3 nucleotide sequence: TGTGCCAGCAGCTTAGAGGTTAGACAGGGGAATTCACCCCTCCACTTT. The V and J genes are TRBV7-8 and TRBJ1-6, with 8 bases that match TRBD1. The CDR3 covers 16 residues. The ends lost 1 base at V and 7 bases at J; junction bases unmatched: 6. The V gene's germline CDR1 is SGHVS and CDR2 FQNEAQ. The variable domain in full, with the rest retrieved from reference TRBV7-8 and TRBJ1-6, is GAGVSQSPRYKVAKRGQDVALRCDPISGHVSLFWYQQALGQGPEFLTYFQNEAQLDKSGLPSDRFFAERPEGSVSTLKIQRTQQEDSAVYLCASSLEVRQGNSPLHFGNGTRLTVT.

The V call is TRBV5-4, the J call TRBJ2-1, with 13 bases that match TRBD2. V was clipped by 4 bases and J by 9 bases; unmatched bases: 10. CDR1 SGHNT and CDR2 YYREEE come from the germline V gene (reference sequence). This CDR3 region has 16 residues. CDR3 region: CASSVGTSGVGVEQFF. CDR3 DNA sequence: TGTGCCAGCAGCGTTGGGACTAGCGGGGTGGGGGTTGAGCAGTTCTTC.

The genes are TRBV5-4 and TRBJ1-2; TRBD1 agrees at 10 bases. CDR1 SGHNT and CDR2 YYREEE come from the germline V gene (reference sequence). The CDR3 is 16 amino acids. V trimming: 4 bases; J trimming: 3 bases; junction bases outside the gene matches: 9. This CDR3 is CASSDRQGAQDYGYTF. CDR3 DNA: TGTGCCAGCAGCGACCGACAGGGGGCGCAGGACTATGGCTACACCTTC.

This chain links TRBV10-2 with TRBJ1-3; perhaps TRBD1 as D (6 bases). V was shortened by 8 bases and J by 4 bases, with 15 bases between the two germline ends. The length of the CDR3 is 14 residues. CDR1 is WSHSY and CDR2 is SAAADI in the germline V gene. Here the CDR3 DNA reads TGCGCCAGCGGGCAAGGGGGTTCCGGAAACACCATATATTTT. Its protein product is CASGQGGSGNTIYF.